This T cell receptor beta chain stems from a study of CD8+ T cells in alopecia areata. On the study more broadly: Administration of oral tofacitinib to treated patients was at 5 to 10 mg twice daily. Study results and caveats: Administration of tofacitinib significantly diminished scalp clonality and expanded CD8+ clones within the top 100.

Sequencing templates came from extracted RNA that was reverse transcribed into cDNA. Only in-frame clones appear in the TCRdb table, and some are missing; sequencing was by immunoSEQ multiplex PCR. The table shows 150,000 to 200,000 clones, with roughly 60% occurring only once. The sample's treatment: oral pan-JAK inhibitor, 5-10 mg twice daily. Collection of lesional scalp punch biopsies and peripheral blood was performed in alopecia areata patients. Points on this clone: The antigen is unknown.

Per the germline V gene, CDR1 is MNHNY and CDR2 is SVGAGI (reference sequence). The CDR3 runs 13 residues. The ends lost 8 bases at V and 4 bases at J; junction bases unmatched: 4. This sample comprised CD4+ T cells sorted from blood, obtained at week 24, from a patient treated with tofacitinib. The TCR sequence derives from a human donor with alopecia areata. The chain carries TRBV6-6 and TRBJ1-5; TRBD1 matches 8 bases. CDR3 sequence reads: CASRGQGNQPQHF. In DNA, the CDR3 is TGTGCCAGCCGTGGACAGGGTAATCAGCCCCAGCATTTT.